The 6 T cell receptor beta chains listed next were all sequenced from one sample in a study of cytomegalovirus exposure and HLA in healthy donors. Use of 60 Vbeta and 13 Jbeta primers characterized the PCR. TCRdb's table, derived via immunoSEQ multiplex PCR, lists solely in-frame clones and lacks some. Among 120,000 or so clones listed, 70% to 80% were seen once. Sequencing was done on a sample of PBMCs. These receptors were obtained from a man aged 30 to 45 in good health and CMV-seronegative.

In its sample, this clone was seen once. The gene calls are TRBV10-3 and TRBJ2-6; TRBD2 might be the D (6 bases). V was cut by 0 bases and J by 13 bases, with 19 bases left in between. In germline, CDR1 is ENHRY, CDR2 SYGVKD. CDR3 length: 16 residues. In DNA form, the CDR3 reads TGTGCCATCAGTGAGTCGACAGCTTCGGGACTCGGGGTCCTGACTTTC. It translates to CAISESTASGLGVLTF.

The rearrangement uses TRBV28 and TRBJ1-2, with D possibly being TRBD1 (5 bases). Germline loops: CDR1 MDHEN, CDR2 SYDVKM. Trimming stripped 5 bases from V and 13 bases from J, with 20 bases between. The CDR3 loop spans 13 amino acids. CDR3 in amino acids: CASSATGLGVSTF. CDR3 in DNA: TGTGCCAGCAGTGCGACGGGACTCGGAGTTTCCACCTTC.

The chain couples TRBV6-1 to TRBJ1-1; no firm D call. Germline CDR1 MNHNS, CDR2 SASEGT. The CDR3 contains 13 residues. V was pared by 11 bases and J by 7 bases, with 20 bases between. The CDR3 loop is CAARPLTPGEAFF. The CDR3 nucleotides are TGTGCCGCAAGGCCCCTGACGCCGGGTGAAGCTTTCTTT.

As to this clone: This same CDR3 is encoded by further DNA sequences in the sample. The V and J genes are TRBV27 and TRBJ2-7, with 10 bases matching TRBD2. The V segment lost 5 bases and the J segment 2 bases; nucleotides outside the gene matches: 6. The CDR3 loop spans 15 amino acids. CDR1 and CDR2 (germline): MNHEY, SMNVEV (reference sequence). CDR3 in DNA: TGTGCCAGCAGTCTAGCTAGCGGGGGCCCCTACGAGCAGTACTTC. It is translated as CASSLASGGPYEQYF.

This chain joins TRBV10-3 and TRBJ2-3, with D perhaps TRBD2 (6 bases). Trimming left V 7 bases short and J 3 bases short, with 20 bases between. The CDR3 spans 16 residues. The germline V gene encodes CDR1 ENHRY and CDR2 SYGVKD. CDR3 sequence: CAIKAGRSRGTDTQYF. The CDR3 nucleotides read TGTGCCATCAAGGCGGGGCGAAGTCGAGGAACAGATACGCAGTATTTT.

This chain links TRBV10-2 with TRBJ1-2; no clear D. Germline V lookup: CDR1 WSHSY, CDR2 SAAADI. Trimming cost V 0 bases and J 2 bases, with 7 bases left between them. This CDR3 has 14 residues. CDR3 bases: TGCGCCAGCAGTGAGTCCGGCAGGAACTATGGCTACACCTTC. It specifies CASSESGRNYGYTF.